This TCR beta chain was captured in a study of blood T cell repertoires in COVID-19 (dated by TCRdb to 2020 to 2022). Regarding the complete study: Samples from collaborators originated in the United States, Italy and Spain and spanned both the acute and convalescent phases of COVID-19. The sample metadata nearly always contained a de-identified subject ID, COVID-19 status, age in years and sex. The prospective study material was composed of cDNA or gDNA derived from T cells, B-cell-depleted T cells, or PBMCs. Where available, HLA class I and class II types were taken from metadata supplied by the sample provider and were not determined by assay-based typing. Samples were obtained from the ongoing ImmuneRACE study (first 160 participants) and from about 1,300 subjects provided by 6 global collaborators. A freely available public database, intended as a resource for researchers studying the immune response to SARS-CoV-2, is where the repertoires were released. The dataset comprised deeply sampled blood TCRbeta repertoires from subjects exposed to, actively infected with, or recovered from COVID-19. On the study overall, not on this receptor specifically: The amount of clinical and demographic metadata varied by source and participant and was provided uncurated.

TCRbeta CDR3 regions were amplified from genomic DNA using the immunoSEQ Assay, a bias-controlled multiplex PCR. The paper's data handling went like this. Within the assay, amplification of reference gene primers was used to estimate how many nucleated cells each sample contained. To quantify the absolute abundance of each unique TCRbeta CDR3 rearrangement, sequence reads were collapsed and filtered. For each sample, productive Simpson clonality was calculated as the square root of Simpson's diversity index over productive rearrangements. This immuneACCESS table, as held by TCRdb, lists in-frame sequences with V and J called but not all clones. Of the missing ones, under half trace to an unresolved V gene in checked studies; the others have no known cause. The DNA gave D and trimming, while V, J and clone size come from that table. This sample has about 470,000 clones in its table, and about nine tenths of those were observed once. Together, the top ten hold under 0.85% of the sample.

Counted from cysteine to phenylalanine, this CDR3 has 13 amino acids. CDR3 DNA only is kept here, 39 bases in frame from base 1. Sequences LNHDA (CDR1) and SQIVND (CDR2) are obtained from the germline V gene (reference sequence). V is reduced by 3 bases and J by 5 bases, leaving a spacing of 10 bases between them. In the prospective study, participants were roughly 18 to 100 years old, resided in 24 geographic areas of the United States, and were enrolled through a virtual design. To assign participants to cohorts, the prospective study relied on clinical history that participants themselves reported in a screening survey and a study questionnaire. Recovered participants in ImmuneRACE Cohort 3 were defined by two consecutive negative NP/OP PCR tests, clearance by a healthcare professional, or resolution of symptoms. Mobile phlebotomists in the prospective study collected whole blood, serum and a nasopharyngeal or oropharyngeal swab from every participant. Additional blood draws and questionnaires over an approximately 2-month period could optionally be provided by prospective study participants. Before DNA extraction, prospective study blood samples were shipped either frozen or at room temperature.

Details on this clone: Its recognized antigen is unknown. Base quality data are lacking; no much larger clone is found one base away.

This clonotype was sampled from a woman between 18 and 29 years old who had recovered from COVID-19. Here the chain combines TRBV19 and TRBJ2-5; there is no confident call for the D gene. The sequenced sample was PBMCs or T cells enriched from blood (not recorded which). The DNA reads TGTGCCAGTAGTATCATGATTCGGGAGACCCAGTACTTC. The resulting protein is CASSIMIRETQYF.